Presented here are 30 T cell receptor beta chains from one specimen sequenced in a study of cytomegalovirus exposure and HLA in healthy donors. Primers for the PCR totalled 60 Vbeta and 13 Jbeta. Sequencing was performed with immunoSEQ multiplex PCR; in TCRdb, only in-frame clones are kept and a portion is missing. The table includes some 170,000 clones, 72% detected once. Material for sequencing was PBMCs. The receptors here all came from a human donor in good health.

The rearrangement uses TRBV11-2 and TRBJ1-1, with 8 positions matching TRBD1. Per germline, CDR1 SGHAT and CDR2 FQNNGV. The CDR3 has 14 residues. Losses at the gene ends were 7 bases for V and 0 bases for J; bases not matched to a gene: 4. CDR3: CASIQTGVNTEAFF. CDR3 sequence (DNA): TGTGCCAGCATCCAGACAGGGGTGAACACTGAAGCTTTCTTT. Complete variable domain (other parts from reference TRBV11-2 and TRBJ1-1): EAGVAQSPRYKIIEKRQSVAFWCNPISGHATLYWYQQILGQGPKLLIQFQNNGVVDDSQLPKDRFSAERLKGVDSTLKIQPAKLEDSAVYLCASIQTGVNTEAFFGQGTRLTVV.

The J gene is TRBJ1-5, the V gene TRBV2; D is uncertain. Trimming took 6 bases from V and 5 from J, leaving 14 bases between them. The germline gives CDR1 SNHLY, CDR2 FYNNEI. There are 14 residues in the CDR3. The CDR3 DNA follows: TGTGCCAGCAGGTTAGAGGGAGTGTATCAGCCCCAGCATTTT. Translated: CASRLEGVYQPQHF.

This rearrangement joins TRBV19 to TRBJ2-3, with D perhaps matching TRBD2 (6 bases). V gave up 1 base and J gave up 5 bases, with 7 bases separating them. Looked up from germline, CDR1 is LNHDA and CDR2 is SQIVND (reference sequence). This CDR3 contains 13 residues. The CDR3 loop reads CASSIGRGDTQYF. The CDR3 region has the DNA TGTGCCAGTAGTATAGGGCGGGGAGATACGCAGTATTTT.

In its sample, this clone was seen once. V gene TRBV9 combines with J gene TRBJ2-4, with a weak D call TRBD1 (5 bases). The CDR3 extends over 15 amino acids. CDR1 and CDR2 (germline): SGDLS, YYNGEE. V lost 0 bases to trimming and J lost 1 base, with 8 bases between them. The CDR3 coding sequence is TGTGCCAGCAGCGTAGACGCAGGGGCCAAAAACATTCAGTACTTC. This gives the protein CASSVDAGAKNIQYF.

The chain has TRBV10-3 and TRBJ2-3; 12 nucleotides line up with TRBD2. CDR1 and CDR2 (germline): ENHRY, SYGVKD. The trim removed 6 bases at V and 0 bases at J, leaving 13 bases unmatched. The CDR3 is 19 amino acids. CDR3 nucleotide sequence: TGTGCCATCAGCGCGGCACTAGCGGGGGGTTCTAGTAGCACAGATACGCAGTATTTT. It translates to CAISAALAGGSSSTDTQYF.

This clone was counted only a few times. Other DNA sequences in the same sample also yield this CDR3. The gene calls are TRBV5-1 and TRBJ2-3; 13 bases match TRBD2. This CDR3 comprises 16 residues. Germline V gene sequence: CDR1 SGHRS, CDR2 YFSETQ. The J segment lost 3 bases and the V segment lost 4 bases, leaving 5 bases of the junction unmatched. CDR3 coding DNA: TGCGCCAGCAGCCGGGGACTAGCGGGGTCAACAGATACGCAGTATTTT. This gives the protein CASSRGLAGSTDTQYF.

The V call is TRBV27, the J call TRBJ2-3; 9 bases align to TRBD1. J lost 7 bases, V lost 1 base, and 6 bases had no gene match. The V gene's germline CDR1 is MNHEY and CDR2 SMNVEV (reference sequence). The CDR3 runs to 15 residues. The CDR3 sequence is CASSLYRGHRNTQYF. CDR3 coding DNA: TGTGCCAGCAGTTTATACAGGGGGCATAGAAATACGCAGTATTTT.

This sequence joins TRBV19 and TRBJ1-5, with D possibly being TRBD1 (5 bases). V gave up 1 base and J gave up 6 bases, with 10 bases separating them. This CDR3 comprises 14 residues. The germline gives CDR1 LNHDA, CDR2 SQIVND (reference sequence). The CDR3 here is CASSIGAGRQPQHF. The CDR3 coding sequence is TGTGCCAGTAGTATAGGAGCGGGGCGTCAGCCCCAGCATTTT.

The rearrangement uses TRBV6-1 and TRBJ1-2, with D tentatively TRBD1 (6 bases). This CDR3 contains 14 residues. Trimming cost V 5 bases and J 3 bases, with 13 bases left between them. Germline CDR1 is MNHNS and CDR2 is SASEGT. CDR3 nucleotides: TGTGCCAGCAGTCCCCGGACAGAGGACTATGGCTACACCTTC. Its translation is CASSPRTEDYGYTF.

In this sample, this clone turned up a few times. This chain links TRBV5-6 with TRBJ1-5; the match to TRBD1 covers 7 bases. Germline V gene sequence: CDR1 SGHDT, CDR2 YYEEEE. The length of the CDR3 is 15 residues. V shed 0 bases, J shed 3 bases, and the junction held 3 bases outside the gene matches. CDR3 region: CASSLAGTDNQPQHF. The CDR3 DNA is TGTGCCAGCAGCTTGGCCGGGACAGACAATCAGCCCCAGCATTTT.

The CDR3 reads CASRASGTGADTQYF. CDR3 sequence (DNA): TGTGCCAGCAGAGCTAGTGGGACAGGGGCAGATACGCAGTATTTT. The V call is TRBV6-5, the J call TRBJ2-3; 10 bases are a match to TRBD1. Germline lookup yields CDR1 MNHEY and CDR2 SVGAGI. The CDR3 has 15 amino acids. The J segment lost 4 bases and the V segment lost 6 bases, leaving 7 bases of the junction unmatched.

The chain links TRBV25-1 to TRBJ1-3; D is perhaps TRBD1 (6 bases). Germline CDR1 is MGHDK and CDR2 is SYGVNS. V dropped 2 bases and J dropped 1 base, with 12 bases sitting between them. This CDR3 has 16 amino acids. This CDR3 is CASSEPSGQSGNTIYF. Here the CDR3 DNA reads TGTGCCAGCAGTGAACCAAGCGGACAGTCTGGAAACACCATATATTTT.

V gene TRBV19 combines with J gene TRBJ1-5; a weak D match, TRBD1 (5 bases). Germline V gene lookup returns CDR1 LNHDA and CDR2 SQIVND (reference sequence). V was trimmed by 7 bases and J by 0 bases, leaving 19 bases between them. The CDR3 sequence is 17 residues long. The CDR3 protein is CASTLRGVRSSNQPQHF. CDR3 coding DNA: TGTGCCAGTACCCTGCGGGGGGTCCGGAGTAGCAATCAGCCCCAGCATTTT.

The genes are TRBV10-2 and TRBJ2-5, with D maybe TRBD1 (6 bases). Germline CDR1 is WSHSY and CDR2 is SAAADI. There are 15 residues in the CDR3. The V gene lost 0 bases and the J gene lost 9 bases, with 17 bases spanning the gap. CDR3 sequence (DNA): TGCGCCAGCAGTGAGTCAGGGGGTGCCCTAGGAGCCCAGTACTTC. It encodes CASSESGGALGAQYF.

Only a few counts were recorded for this clone. V gene TRBV4-1 combines with J gene TRBJ1-2, with D maybe TRBD1 (5 bases). Germline V gives CDR1 MGHRA, CDR2 YSYEKL. This CDR3 is built from 13 residues. Trimming removed 4 bases at V and 6 bases at J, with 12 bases between. The CDR3 loop reads CASSPQLTDGYTF. The DNA for the CDR3 is TGCGCCAGCAGCCCCCAACTGACAGATGGCTACACCTTC.

This clone was detected only a few times. V is TRBV14 and J is TRBJ2-7, with TRBD1 identical over 10 bases. CDR1 SGHDN and CDR2 FVKESK come from the germline V gene. The CDR3 has 15 residues. The V gene end was trimmed by 8 bases and the J gene end by 6 bases; junction bases not matched to a gene: 13. In nucleotides, the CDR3 is TGTGCCAGCTCCGGGACAGGGGCTGGTCAGGTCGAGCAGTACTTC. It encodes CASSGTGAGQVEQYF.

This clone was seen more than once but under ten times. The chain is built from TRBV7-2 and TRBJ2-3, with 11 bases lining up with TRBD2. The CDR3 runs to 17 residues. Germline V gene lookup returns CDR1 SGHTA and CDR2 FQGNSA. V was pared by 1 base and J by 4 bases, with 7 bases of the junction left unmatched. The CDR3: CASSLGVGLAGADTQYF. The DNA of the CDR3 is TGTGCCAGCAGCTTAGGAGTTGGACTAGCGGGTGCAGATACGCAGTATTTT.

This chain joins TRBV7-3 and TRBJ1-6, with D possibly being TRBD1 (6 bases). Trimming shortened V by 5 bases and J by 7 bases, and 12 bases separated the two germline ends. In germline, CDR1 is SGHTA, CDR2 FQGTGA. The CDR3 spans 14 residues. The CDR3 nucleotides read TGTGCCAGCAGCCCCGGGACATCGAATTCACCCCTCCACTTT. Protein: CASSPGTSNSPLHF. Drawing the rest from reference TRBV7-3 and TRBJ1-6, the complete variable domain is GAGVSQTPSNKVTEKGKYVELRCDPISGHTALYWYRQSLGQGPEFLIYFQGTGAADDSGLPNDRFFAVRPEGSVSTLKIQRTERGDSAVYLCASSPGTSNSPLHFGNGTRLTVT.

The chain carries TRBV6-1 and TRBJ2-2, with unresolved D. Between the trimmed V and J ends, which lost 4 bases and 6 bases, there was a span of 9 bases. The germline gives CDR1 MNHNS, CDR2 SASEGT. This CDR3 is 13 amino acids long. The CDR3 coding sequence is TGTGCCAGCAGTGCCACAGCACCCGGGGAGCTGTTTTTT. It yields the protein CASSATAPGELFF.

The CDR3 coding sequence is TGTGCTAGTGCATTAGGAGTAGCAGACCACAATGAGCAGTTCTTC. As protein: CASALGVADHNEQFF. This sequence joins TRBV12-5 and TRBJ2-1; D is ambiguous. The CDR3 extends over 15 amino acids. The germline V gene has CDR1 LGHNT and CDR2 FRNRAP. Trimming removed 7 bases at V and 5 bases at J, with 18 bases between. The full variable domain, rest sourced from reference TRBV12-5 and TRBJ2-1, is DARVTQTPRHKVTEMGQEVTMRCQPILGHNTVFWYRQTMMQGLELLAYFRNRAPLDDSGMPKDRFSAEMPDATLATLKIQPSEPRDSAVYFCASALGVADHNEQFFGPGTRLTVL.

V is TRBV18 and J is TRBJ2-5, with TRBD1 identical over 11 bases. Trimming cost V 3 bases and J 5 bases; bases outside gene matches: 2. This CDR3 is built from 14 residues. Germline CDR1 reads KGHSH; CDR2 reads LQKENI. As DNA, the CDR3 is TGTGCCAGCTCACCGGGGGACAGGGGGGAGACCCAGTACTTC. It encodes CASSPGDRGETQYF.

This clone is a singleton in its sample. The chain joins TRBV5-6 to TRBJ1-1; 9 bases align to TRBD1. J lost 5 bases, V lost 4 bases, and 6 bases had no gene match. This CDR3 comprises 14 residues. Germline CDR1 SGHDT, CDR2 YYEEEE. DNA for the CDR3: TGTGCCAGCAGCGTCAACAGGGGGCAGACTGAAGCTTTCTTT. It encodes CASSVNRGQTEAFF.

The gene calls are TRBV4-1 and TRBJ1-6; D is unclear. This CDR3 spans 14 amino acids. Trimming took 6 bases from V and 4 from J, leaving 10 bases between them. Germline V gene sequence: CDR1 MGHRA, CDR2 YSYEKL. This chain's CDR3 is CASSEGWYNSPLHF. CDR3 sequence (DNA): TGCGCCAGCAGTGAGGGTTGGTATAATTCACCCCTCCACTTT.

Note on this clone: The junction does not match germline at one end; this may be a read error. The chain links TRBV7-9 to TRBJ1-5, with TRBD1 matching over 8 bases. CDR3 length equals 15 residues. Germline V lookup: CDR1 SEHNR, CDR2 FQNEAQ (reference sequence). CDR3: CSSSSYRGSNQPQHF. CDR3 nucleotides: TGTTCCAGCAGCTCTTACAGGGGGAGCAATCAGCCCCAGCATTTT.

V gene TRBV10-3 combines with J gene TRBJ1-1, with D hard to call. The germline CDR1 and CDR2 sequences are ENHRY and SYGVKD. The CDR3 extends over 13 amino acids. Trimming left V 4 bases short and J 3 bases short, with 9 bases between. CDR3 sequence (DNA): TGTGCCATCAGTGTTCGGGGAGACACTGAAGCTTTCTTT. Protein: CAISVRGDTEAFF.

CDR3 amino acids: CASSPTGTNSPLHF. The CDR3 DNA follows: TGTGCCAGCAGCCCGACAGGGACAAATTCACCCCTCCACTTT. This chain connects TRBV6-4 to TRBJ1-6; 7 bases map to TRBD1. The CDR3 contains 14 residues. Trimming at V came to 6 bases and at J to 7 bases, leaving 6 bases not matched to a gene. Germline V gene data show CDR1 as MRHNA and CDR2 as SNTAGT.

V gene TRBV15 combines with J gene TRBJ1-5, with D maybe TRBD1 (5 bases). Trimming cost V 3 bases and J 5 bases, with 11 bases left between them. The V gene's germline CDR1 is LNHNV and CDR2 YYDKDF (reference sequence). The CDR3 loop spans 14 amino acids. The CDR3 protein is CATSSRVEDQPQHF. CDR3 nucleotides: TGTGCCACCAGCAGCAGGGTTGAAGATCAGCCCCAGCATTTT.

The chain couples TRBV5-1 to TRBJ1-1; maybe TRBD1 (6 bases). From germline, CDR1 is SGHRS and CDR2 YFSETQ. The CDR3 is made up of 15 amino acids. The V and J ends lost 5 bases and 7 bases respectively, with 21 bases between them. Here the CDR3 reads CASRGGAQGAFEAFF. The CDR3 DNA is TGCGCCAGCAGAGGGGGGGCACAGGGCGCCTTTGAAGCTTTCTTT.

The chain combines TRBV29-1 with TRBJ2-3, with a tentative D call TRBD1 (7 bases). The V gene's germline CDR1 is SQVTM and CDR2 ANQGSEA. V was pared by 7 bases and J by 3 bases, with 14 bases between. The CDR3 has 13 residues. CDR3 coding DNA: TGCAGCGGACGACAGGGAGGTACAGATACGCAGTATTTT. As protein: CSGRQGGTDTQYF.

V gene TRBV30 combines with J gene TRBJ1-5, with no clear D. The V gene lost 1 base and the J gene lost 0 bases, with 10 bases spanning the gap. Germline V CDR1 and CDR2: GTSNPN, SVGIG (reference sequence). The CDR3 is 15 residues long. The CDR3 DNA reads TGTGCCTGGAGTGGAAGCCCTAGTAGCAATCAGCCCCAGCATTTT. This codes for CAWSGSPSSNQPQHF. Variable domain in full (rest from reference TRBV30 and TRBJ1-5): SQTIHQWPATLVQPVGSPLSLECTVEGTSNPNLYWYRQAAGRGLQLLFYSVGIGQISSEVPQNLSASRPQDRQFILSSKKLLLSDSGFYLCAWSGSPSSNQPQHFGDGTRLSIL.